This T cell receptor (beta chain) was captured by sequencing in a study of cytotoxic CD8 clonotypes in ibrutinib-treated CLL. On the study more broadly: The authors obtained response samples at a median of approximately 11 months of treatment, range 6 to 36. Findings of the study overall: Clonality, elevated at ibrutinib response, dropped back toward baseline at progression.

Produced via immunoSEQ multiplex PCR; TCRdb's table is partial and in-frame only. The sample has about 140,000 clones, about 84% seen once; the top ten hold 7.6%. CDR1 is PRHDT and CDR2 is FYEKMQ in the germline V gene (reference sequence). V was trimmed by 4 bases and J by 4 bases, leaving 5 bases between them. The CDR3 has 13 amino acids. In regard to this clone: Its antigen is undetermined.

This specimen was PBMCs, taken after 36 months of ibrutinib treatment. The chain carries TRBV13 and TRBJ1-6; unclear D gene. This clonotype was obtained from a human donor with chronic lymphocytic leukemia. CDR3 sequence: CASSSRYNSPLHF. In DNA form, the CDR3 reads TGTGCCAGCAGCTCCCGATATAATTCACCCCTCCACTTT.